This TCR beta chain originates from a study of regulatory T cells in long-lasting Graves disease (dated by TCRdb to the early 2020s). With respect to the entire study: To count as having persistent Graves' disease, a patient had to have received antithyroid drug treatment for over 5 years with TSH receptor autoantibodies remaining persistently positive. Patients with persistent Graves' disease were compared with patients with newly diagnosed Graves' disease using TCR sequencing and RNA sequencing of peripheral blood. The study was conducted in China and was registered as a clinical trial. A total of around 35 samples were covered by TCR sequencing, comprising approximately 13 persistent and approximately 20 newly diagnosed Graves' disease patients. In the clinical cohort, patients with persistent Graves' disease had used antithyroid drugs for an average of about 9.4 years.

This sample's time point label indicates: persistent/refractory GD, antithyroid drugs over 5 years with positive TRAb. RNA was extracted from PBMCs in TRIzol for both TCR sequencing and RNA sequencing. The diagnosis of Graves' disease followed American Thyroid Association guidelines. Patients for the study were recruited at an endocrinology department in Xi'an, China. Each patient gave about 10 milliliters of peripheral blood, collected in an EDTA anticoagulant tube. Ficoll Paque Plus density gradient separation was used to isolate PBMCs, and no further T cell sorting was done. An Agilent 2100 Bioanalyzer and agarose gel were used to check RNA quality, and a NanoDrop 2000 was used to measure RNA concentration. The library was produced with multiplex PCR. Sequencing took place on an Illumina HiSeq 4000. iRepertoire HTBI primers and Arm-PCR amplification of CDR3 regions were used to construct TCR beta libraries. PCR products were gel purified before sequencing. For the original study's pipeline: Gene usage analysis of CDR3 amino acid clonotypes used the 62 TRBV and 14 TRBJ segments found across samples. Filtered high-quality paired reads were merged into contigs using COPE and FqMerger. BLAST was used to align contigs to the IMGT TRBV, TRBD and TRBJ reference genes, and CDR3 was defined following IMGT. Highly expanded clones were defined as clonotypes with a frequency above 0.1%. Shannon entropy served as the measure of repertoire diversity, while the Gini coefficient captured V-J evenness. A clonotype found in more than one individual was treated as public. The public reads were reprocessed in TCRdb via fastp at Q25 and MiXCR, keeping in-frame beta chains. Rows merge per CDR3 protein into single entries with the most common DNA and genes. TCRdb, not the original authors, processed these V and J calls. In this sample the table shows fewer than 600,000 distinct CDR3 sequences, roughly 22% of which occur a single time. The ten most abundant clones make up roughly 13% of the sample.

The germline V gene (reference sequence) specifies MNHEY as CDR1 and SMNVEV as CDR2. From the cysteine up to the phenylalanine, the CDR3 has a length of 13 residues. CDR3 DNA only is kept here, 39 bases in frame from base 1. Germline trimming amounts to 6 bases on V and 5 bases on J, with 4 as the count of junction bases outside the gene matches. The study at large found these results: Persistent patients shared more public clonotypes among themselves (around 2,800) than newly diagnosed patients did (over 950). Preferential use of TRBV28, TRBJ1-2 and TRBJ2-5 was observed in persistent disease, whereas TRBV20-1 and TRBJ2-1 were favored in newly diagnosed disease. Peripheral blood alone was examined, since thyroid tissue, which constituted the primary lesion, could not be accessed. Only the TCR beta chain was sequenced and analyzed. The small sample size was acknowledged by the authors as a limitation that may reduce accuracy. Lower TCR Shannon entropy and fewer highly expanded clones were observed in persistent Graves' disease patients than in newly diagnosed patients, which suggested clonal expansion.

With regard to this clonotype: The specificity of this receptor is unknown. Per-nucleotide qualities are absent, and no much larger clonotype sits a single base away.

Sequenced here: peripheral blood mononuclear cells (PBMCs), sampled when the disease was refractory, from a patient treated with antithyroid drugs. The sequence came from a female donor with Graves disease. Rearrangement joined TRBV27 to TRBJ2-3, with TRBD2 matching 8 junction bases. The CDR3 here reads CASRSLAGDTQYF. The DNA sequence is TGTGCCAGCAGAAGCCTAGCGGGAGATACGCAGTATTTT.